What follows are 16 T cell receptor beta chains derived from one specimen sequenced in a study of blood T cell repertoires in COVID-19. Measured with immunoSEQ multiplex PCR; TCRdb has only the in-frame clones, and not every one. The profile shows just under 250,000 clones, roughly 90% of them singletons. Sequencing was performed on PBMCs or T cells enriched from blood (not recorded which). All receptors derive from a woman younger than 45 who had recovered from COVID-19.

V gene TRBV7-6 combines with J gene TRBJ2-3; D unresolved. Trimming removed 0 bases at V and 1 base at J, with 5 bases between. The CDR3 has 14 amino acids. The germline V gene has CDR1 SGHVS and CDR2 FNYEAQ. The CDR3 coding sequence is TGTGCCAGCAGCTTAGCAGAGGGCACAGATACGCAGTATTTT. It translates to CASSLAEGTDTQYF.

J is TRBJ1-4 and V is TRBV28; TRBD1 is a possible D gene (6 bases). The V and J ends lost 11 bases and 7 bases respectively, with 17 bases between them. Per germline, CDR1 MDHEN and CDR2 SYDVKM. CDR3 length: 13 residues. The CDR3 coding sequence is TGTGCCGCCACGGGGGGAGGGGGTGAAAAACTGTTTTTT. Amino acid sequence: CAATGGGGEKLFF. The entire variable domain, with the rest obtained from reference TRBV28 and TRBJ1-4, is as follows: DVKVTQSSRYLVKRTGEKVFLECVQDMDHENMFWYRQDPGLGLRLIYFSYDVKMKEKGDIPEGYSVSREKKERFSLILESASTNQTSMYLCAATGGGGEKLFFGSGTQLSVL.

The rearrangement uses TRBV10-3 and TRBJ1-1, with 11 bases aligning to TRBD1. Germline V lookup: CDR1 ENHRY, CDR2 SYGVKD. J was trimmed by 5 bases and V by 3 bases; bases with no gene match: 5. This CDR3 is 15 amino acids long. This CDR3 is CAISDKGQGGTEAFF. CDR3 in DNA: TGTGCCATCAGTGATAAGGGACAGGGGGGAACTGAAGCTTTCTTT.

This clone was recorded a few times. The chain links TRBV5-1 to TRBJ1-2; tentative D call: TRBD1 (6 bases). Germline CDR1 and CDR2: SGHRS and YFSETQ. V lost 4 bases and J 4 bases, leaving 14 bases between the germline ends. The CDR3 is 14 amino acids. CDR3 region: CASSVTGLSYGYTF. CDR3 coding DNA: TGCGCCAGCAGCGTAACAGGGTTATCCTATGGCTACACCTTC.

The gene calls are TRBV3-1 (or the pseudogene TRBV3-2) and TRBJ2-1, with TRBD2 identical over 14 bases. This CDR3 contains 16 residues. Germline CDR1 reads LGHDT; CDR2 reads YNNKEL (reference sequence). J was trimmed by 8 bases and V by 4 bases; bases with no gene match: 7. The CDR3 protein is CASSPPGTSGRHEQFF. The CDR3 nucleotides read TGTGCCAGCAGCCCACCCGGGACTAGCGGGAGACATGAGCAGTTCTTC.

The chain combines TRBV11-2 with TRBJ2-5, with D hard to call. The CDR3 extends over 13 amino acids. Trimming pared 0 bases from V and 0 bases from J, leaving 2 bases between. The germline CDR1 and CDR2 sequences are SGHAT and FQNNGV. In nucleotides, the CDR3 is TGTGCCAGCAGCTTAGACGACCAAGAGACCCAGTACTTC. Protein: CASSLDDQETQYF.

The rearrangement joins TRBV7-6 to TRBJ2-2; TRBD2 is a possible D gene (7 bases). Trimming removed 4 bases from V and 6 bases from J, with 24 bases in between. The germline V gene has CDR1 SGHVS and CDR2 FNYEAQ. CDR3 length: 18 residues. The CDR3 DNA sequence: TGTGCCAGCAGCTCCGTCCAGGGAGGGGGTACTAAACCCGGGGAGCTGTTTTTT. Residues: CASSSVQGGGTKPGELFF.

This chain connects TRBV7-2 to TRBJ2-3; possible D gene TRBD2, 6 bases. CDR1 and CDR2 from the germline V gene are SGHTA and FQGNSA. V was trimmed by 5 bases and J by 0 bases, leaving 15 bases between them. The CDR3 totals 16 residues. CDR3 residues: CASSPLAGRSTDTQYF. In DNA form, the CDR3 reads TGTGCCAGCAGCCCCCTCGCGGGACGAAGCACAGATACGCAGTATTTT.

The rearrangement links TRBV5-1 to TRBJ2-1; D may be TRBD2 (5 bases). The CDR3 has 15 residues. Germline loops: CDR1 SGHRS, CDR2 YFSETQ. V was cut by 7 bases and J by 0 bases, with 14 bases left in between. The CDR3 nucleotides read TGCGCCAGCCGAGAGGCCGGAGGCTCCTACAATGAGCAGTTCTTC. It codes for CASREAGGSYNEQFF.

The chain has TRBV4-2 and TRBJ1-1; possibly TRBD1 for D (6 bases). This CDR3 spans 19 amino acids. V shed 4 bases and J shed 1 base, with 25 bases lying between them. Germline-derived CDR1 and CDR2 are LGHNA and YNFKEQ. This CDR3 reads CASSPWPTGSAGGNTEAFF. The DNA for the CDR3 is TGTGCCAGCAGCCCCTGGCCCACAGGGTCAGCCGGCGGGAACACTGAAGCTTTCTTT.

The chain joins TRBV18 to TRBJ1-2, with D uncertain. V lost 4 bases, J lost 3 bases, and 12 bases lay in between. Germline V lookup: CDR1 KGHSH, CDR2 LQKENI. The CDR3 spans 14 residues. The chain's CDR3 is CASSQATGDYGYTF. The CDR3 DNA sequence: TGTGCCAGCTCACAAGCAACGGGAGACTATGGCTACACCTTC.

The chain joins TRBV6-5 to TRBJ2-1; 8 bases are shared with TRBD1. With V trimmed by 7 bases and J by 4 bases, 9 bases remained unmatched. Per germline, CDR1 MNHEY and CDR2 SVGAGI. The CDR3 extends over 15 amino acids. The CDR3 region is CASTHRRGQYNEQFF. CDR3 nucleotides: TGTGCCAGCACCCACCGCAGGGGGCAATACAATGAGCAGTTCTTC.

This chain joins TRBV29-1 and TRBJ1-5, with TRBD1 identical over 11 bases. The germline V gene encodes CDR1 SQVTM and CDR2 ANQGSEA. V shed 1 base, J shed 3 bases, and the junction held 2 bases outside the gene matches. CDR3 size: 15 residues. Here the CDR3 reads CSVEVGQGANQPQHF. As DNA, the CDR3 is TGCAGCGTTGAAGTAGGACAGGGGGCCAATCAGCCCCAGCATTTT.

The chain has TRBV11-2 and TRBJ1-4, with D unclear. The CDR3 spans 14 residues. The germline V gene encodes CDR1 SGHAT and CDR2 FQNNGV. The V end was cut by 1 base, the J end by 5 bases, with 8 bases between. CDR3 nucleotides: TGTGCCAGCAGCTTAGGGTGGAGGAATGAAAAACTGTTTTTT. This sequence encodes CASSLGWRNEKLFF.

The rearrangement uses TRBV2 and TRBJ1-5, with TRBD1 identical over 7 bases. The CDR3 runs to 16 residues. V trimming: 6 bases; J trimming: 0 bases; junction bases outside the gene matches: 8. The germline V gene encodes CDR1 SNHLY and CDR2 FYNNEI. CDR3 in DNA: TGTGCCAGCAGCTGGACAGGCCAGTATAGCAATCAGCCCCAGCATTTT. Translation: CASSWTGQYSNQPQHF.

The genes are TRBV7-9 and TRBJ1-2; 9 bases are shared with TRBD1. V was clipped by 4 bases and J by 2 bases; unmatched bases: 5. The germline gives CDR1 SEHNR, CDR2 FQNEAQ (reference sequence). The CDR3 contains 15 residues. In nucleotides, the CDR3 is TGTGCCAGCAGCTCACGGACAGGGGCAAACTATGGCTACACCTTC. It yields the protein CASSSRTGANYGYTF.